The clone carrying this T cell receptor beta chain was picked up one time. The junction does not match germline at one end; this may be a read error. Assay used: immunoSEQ multiplex PCR; TCRdb lists only in-frame clones, some missing. Of 45,000 to 55,000 clones in the sample, about 90% are singletons; the top ten hold over 0.55%. Germline V gives CDR1 MGHRA, CDR2 YSYEKL. This CDR3 has 15 residues. The data belong to a study of T cell changes during pregnancy in multiple sclerosis. The receptor comes from a female donor with multiple sclerosis, enrolled in a pregnancy study. The rearrangement joins TRBV4-1 to TRBJ1-4, with 10 bases aligning to TRBD1. Sample: CD4+ T cells from peripheral blood mononuclear cells, taken after pregnancy. CDR3 in DNA: TGCGCCAGCAACCAAGGAGGACAGGGGGGCGAAAAACTGTTTTTT. Encoded protein: CASNQGGQGGEKLFF.